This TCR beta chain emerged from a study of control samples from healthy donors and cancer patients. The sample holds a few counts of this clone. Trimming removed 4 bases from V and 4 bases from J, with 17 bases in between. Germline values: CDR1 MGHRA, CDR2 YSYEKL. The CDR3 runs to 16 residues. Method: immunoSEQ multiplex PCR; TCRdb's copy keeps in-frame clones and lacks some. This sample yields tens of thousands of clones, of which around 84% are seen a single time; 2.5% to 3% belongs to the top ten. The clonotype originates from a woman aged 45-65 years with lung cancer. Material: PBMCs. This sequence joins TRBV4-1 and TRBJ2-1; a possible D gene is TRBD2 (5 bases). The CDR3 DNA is TGCGCCAGCAGCCTTCGTCTCCGGGGAAATTACAATGAGCAGTTCTTC. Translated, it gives CASSLRLRGNYNEQFF.